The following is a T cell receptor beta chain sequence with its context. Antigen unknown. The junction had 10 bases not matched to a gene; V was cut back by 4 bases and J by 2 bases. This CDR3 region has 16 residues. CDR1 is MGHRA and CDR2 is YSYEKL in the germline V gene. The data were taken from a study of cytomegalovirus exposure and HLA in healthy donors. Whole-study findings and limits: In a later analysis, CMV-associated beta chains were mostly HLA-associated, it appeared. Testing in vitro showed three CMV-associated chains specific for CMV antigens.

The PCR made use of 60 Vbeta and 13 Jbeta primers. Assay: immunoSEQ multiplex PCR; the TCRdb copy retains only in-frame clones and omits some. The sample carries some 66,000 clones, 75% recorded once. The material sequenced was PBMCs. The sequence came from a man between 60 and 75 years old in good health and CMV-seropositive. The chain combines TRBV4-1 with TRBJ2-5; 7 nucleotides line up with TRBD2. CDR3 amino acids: CASSPPWGGGQETQYF. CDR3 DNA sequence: TGCGCCAGCAGCCCGCCCTGGGGGGGAGGACAAGAGACCCAGTACTTC.